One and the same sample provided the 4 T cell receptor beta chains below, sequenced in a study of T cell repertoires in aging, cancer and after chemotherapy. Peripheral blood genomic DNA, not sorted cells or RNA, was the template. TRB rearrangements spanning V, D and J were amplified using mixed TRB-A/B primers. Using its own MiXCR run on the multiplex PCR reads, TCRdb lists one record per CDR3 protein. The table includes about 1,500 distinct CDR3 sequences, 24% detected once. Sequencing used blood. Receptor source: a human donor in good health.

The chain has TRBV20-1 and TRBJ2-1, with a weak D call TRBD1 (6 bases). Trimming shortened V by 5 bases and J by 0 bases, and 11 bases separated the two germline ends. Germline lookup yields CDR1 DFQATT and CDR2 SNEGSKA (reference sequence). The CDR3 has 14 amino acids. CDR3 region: CSALQGFSYNEQFF. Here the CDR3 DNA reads TGCAGTGCTCTACAGGGATTCTCCTACAATGAGCAGTTCTTC.

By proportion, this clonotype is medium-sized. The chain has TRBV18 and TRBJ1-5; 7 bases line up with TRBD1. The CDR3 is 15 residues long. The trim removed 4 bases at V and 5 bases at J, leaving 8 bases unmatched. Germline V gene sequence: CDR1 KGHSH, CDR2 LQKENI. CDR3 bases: TGTGCCAGCTCACAGTGGACAGGCATGGATCAGCCCCAGCATTTT. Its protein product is CASSQWTGMDQPQHF.

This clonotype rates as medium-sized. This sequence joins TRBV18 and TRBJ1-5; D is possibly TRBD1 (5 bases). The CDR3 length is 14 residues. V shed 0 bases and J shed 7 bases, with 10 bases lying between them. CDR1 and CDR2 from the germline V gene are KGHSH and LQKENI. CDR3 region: CASSPPNRDQPQHF. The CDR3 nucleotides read TGTGCCAGCTCACCACCTAACCGGGACCAGCCCCAGCATTTT.

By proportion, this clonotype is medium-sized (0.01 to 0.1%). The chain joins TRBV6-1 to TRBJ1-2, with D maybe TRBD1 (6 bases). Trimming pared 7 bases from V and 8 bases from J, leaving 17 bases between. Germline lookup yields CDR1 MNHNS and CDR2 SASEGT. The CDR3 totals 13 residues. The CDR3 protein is CASILRDTLGYTF. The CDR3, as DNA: TGTGCCAGCATTCTGAGGGACACGCTCGGCTACACCTTC.